This T cell receptor (beta chain) was identified during a study of T cells in Graves' hyperthyroidism and ophthalmopathy. Study in general: Blood was drawn when the patient was first diagnosed and still untreated.

This clonotype was counted a few times. Its matching antigen is unknown. Subjects aged 18 to 65 presented with newly diagnosed hyperthyroidism of less than 2 months' duration. Regarding the study as a whole: Progression to ophthalmopathy was predicted a median of roughly 6.5 months early.

What was amplified from RNA transcripts were TCR beta CDR3 regions. During a first-round RT-PCR of the TCR CDR3, the HTBI primer set was used. TCRdb re-called the multiplex PCR reads with MiXCR, one entry per CDR3 protein. The table has hundreds of thousands of distinct CDR3 sequences, 38% seen once; the top ten hold 8% to 9%. In germline, CDR1 is SGDLS, CDR2 YYNGEE. The CDR3 has 16 residues. The V gene lost 3 bases and the J gene lost 0 bases, with 15 bases spanning the gap. The sequencing sample was made of blood. The chain employs TRBV9 and TRBJ1-2; D is possibly TRBD1 (5 bases). This TCR derives from a man between 18 and 35 years old with Graves' hyperthyroidism. This chain's CDR3 is CASSGGWDPSNYGYTF. CDR3 coding DNA: TGTGCCAGCAGCGGTGGATGGGACCCTTCTAACTATGGCTACACCTTC.